This T cell receptor beta chain was captured by sequencing in a study of OX40 agonist ivuxolimab in advanced cancers. Study background: Hepatocellular carcinoma, melanoma, renal cell or head and neck cancer occurred in dose-escalation patients. Aged about 23 to 90 with a mean of about 63 years, they were under 85% male.

Remarks on this clone: As yet, its antigen is unknown.

General study results and limits: Clonal expansion among partial responders at 0.1-3.0 mg/kg ranked near the lowest.

The CDR3 covers 16 residues. CDR1 and CDR2 from the germline V gene are KGHSH and LQKENI. Trimming left V 2 bases short and J 3 bases short, with 16 bases between. The protocol was immunoSEQ multiplex PCR, while the TCRdb copy is restricted to in-frame clones and leaves out a portion. The table records about 34,000 clones, approximately 91% of them present only once. V is TRBV18 and J is TRBJ2-5; maybe TRBD2 (6 bases). The specimen was CD4+ or CD8+ T cells sorted from blood, collected in a trial of the OX40 agonist ivuxolimab. The TCR comes from an adult with an advanced solid tumor such as melanoma, head and neck, liver or kidney cancer. The CDR3 is CASSPGPGEPKETQYF. The DNA for the CDR3 is TGTGCCAGCTCACCAGGGCCGGGAGAGCCAAAAGAGACCCAGTACTTC.